These 24 T cell receptor beta chains came from one sample sequenced in a study of tumor-infiltrating lymphocytes in primary liver carcinoma. The tissue used was unsorted bulk material of about 17-33 mg. RNA and DNA were co-extracted from it with the AllPrep DNA/RNA mini kit. Total RNA (around 500 ng) served as template for TCR beta cDNA synthesis primed by a constant-region primer. Amplification in three nested multiplex PCR rounds with slightly modified ARM-PCR gave rise to TCR beta libraries. TRBV1-TRBV30 forward primers and a C-beta reverse primer were used in the first two PCR rounds, which each ran for approximately 10 cycles. TCRdb independently ran MiXCR on the multiplex PCR reads; one entry per CDR3 protein. The table lists more than 85,000 distinct CDR3 sequences, roughly 80% of them singletons. The sample consisted of liver tumor tissue from sampling region 3. Specified subset: tumor region T3, left-lateral pole. All receptors come from a man in his forties with primary liver carcinoma and hepatitis B virus infection.

The V gene is TRBV14, the J gene TRBJ2-1; D is uncertain. The assigned J gene may be wrong: the sequence end matches TRBJ2-7 better. Germline CDR1 reads SGHDN; CDR2 reads FVKESK. The CDR3 loop spans 16 amino acids. The CDR3 here is CASSAVAEWVNNEQYF. CDR3 sequence (DNA): TGTGCCAGCAGTGCCGTGGCGGAATGGGTAAACAATGAGCAGTACTTC.

This clonotype was counted a single time. This CDR3 fails to terminate in the conserved phenylalanine or tryptophan, so it likely reflects a read error. The V gene is TRBV5-5, the J gene TRBJ2-1, with D perhaps matching TRBD2 (6 bases). Germline V gene sequence: CDR1 SGHKS, CDR2 YYEKEE (reference sequence). The CDR3 spans 17 residues. V lost 6 bases, J lost 4 bases, and 23 bases lay in between. CDR3 DNA sequence: TGTGCCAGCAACTTCACAATCCCCGGGACTGCTTACAATGAGCAGTTCTTA. Amino acid sequence: CASNFTIPGTAYNEQFL.

A remark on this clonotype: A clone one base away is much larger, so this may be a read error. This rearrangement joins TRBV20-1 to TRBJ2-5, with 11 bases fitting TRBD2. Germline CDR1 reads DFQATT; CDR2 reads SNEGSKA (reference sequence). The CDR3 is 13 residues long. The CDR3: CKGTSGLQETQYF. The CDR3 nucleotides are TGCAAGGGGACTAGCGGTTTACAAGAGACCCAGTACTTC.

Comments on this clonotype: The germline gene is not matched at one end of the junction; a read error may be the cause. The chain uses TRBV29-1 and TRBJ1-1; the D gene is possibly TRBD1 (6 bases). Germline CDR1 reads SQVTM; CDR2 reads ANQGSEA. This CDR3 comprises 12 residues. CDR3 residues: CSVEGQNTQAFF. CDR3 nucleotide sequence: TGCAGTGTTGAAGGACAGAACACTCAAGCTTTCTTT. The whole variable domain, remainder taken from reference TRBV29-1 and TRBJ1-1, is SAVISQKPSRDICQRGTSLTIQCQVDSQVTMMFWYRQQPGQSLTLIATANQGSEATYESGFVIDKFPISRPNLTFSTLTVSNMSPEDSSIYLCSVEGQNTQAFFGQGTRLTVV.

A word on this clonotype: The junction differs from germline at one of its ends, possibly a read error. The rearrangement links TRBV5-4 to TRBJ1-5; 7 bases agree with TRBD1. This CDR3 has 13 amino acids. Germline-derived CDR1 and CDR2 are SGHNT and YYREEE (reference sequence). In nucleotides, the CDR3 is TGTGCCAGCAGCTTACAGGGGCAACAGCCCCATCATTTT. This codes for CASSLQGQQPHHF.

Notes on this clonotype: Sequence at one end of the junction differs from germline and may be a read error. CDR3: CASSSPGLAGVDTQLF. The CDR3 bases are TGTGCCAGTAGCTCCCCGGGACTAGCGGGAGTGGATACGCAGCTTTTT. The chain has TRBV11-2 and TRBJ2-3; 14 positions agree with TRBD2. The germline V gene encodes CDR1 SGHAT and CDR2 FQNNGV. The CDR3 totals 16 residues.

A remark on this clonotype: One end of the junction does not line up with germline, which may come from a read error. The rearrangement links TRBV6-6 to TRBJ1-1, with 9 bases identical to TRBD1. Germline V gene lookup returns CDR1 MNHNY and CDR2 SVGAGI (reference sequence). This CDR3 is built from 15 residues. The CDR3 region has the DNA TGTGCCAGCGGGAAACAGGGGGCCGCAGACACTGAAGTTTTCTTT. It encodes CASGKQGAADTEVFF.

This clonotype occurred a few times. The conserved final phenylalanine or tryptophan is absent from the CDR3, which likely points to a read error. Because the CDR3's place on the DNA is in doubt, the DNA is left out and the CDR3 is given as listed by TCRdb. V is TRBV29-1 and J is TRBJ2-3; the D call in the table, TRBD1, was not verified against the DNA. The CDR3 sequence runs 11 residues, both termini included. The germline gives CDR1 SQVTM, CDR2 ANQGSEA. CDR3 loop: CSAGKTDTQYL.

Notes on this clonotype: In this CDR3 the conserved last residue, phenylalanine or tryptophan, is missing, so a read error is likely. In nucleotides, the CDR3 is TGTGCCAGCAGTCCCCCTAGGGCAGGCACTGAAGCTTTCTCT. Translating it yields CASSPPRAGTEAFS. The chain is built from TRBV12-3 or TRBV12-4 and TRBJ1-1; D unresolved. CDR3 length: 14 amino acids. With 5 bases removed from V and 4 bases from J, the gap between germline ends came to 14 bases.

Notes on this clonotype: A read error may account for a junction end that differs from germline. The V gene is TRBV25-1, the J gene TRBJ1-3; 11 bases are shared with TRBD1. CDR3 length equals 15 residues. Looked up from germline, CDR1 is MGHDK and CDR2 is SYGVNS. CDR3 loop: CVSRGDRGTGNTIYF. CDR3 DNA sequence: TGTGTCAGCAGGGGGGACAGGGGGACTGGAAACACCATATATTTT.

Of note for this clonotype: Mismatch with germline at one junction end may stem from a read error. This rearrangement joins TRBV6-1 to TRBJ2-7, with D unresolved. CDR3 length: 13 amino acids. The germline gives CDR1 MNHNS, CDR2 SASEGT. The CDR3 sequence is CVSNETYDLGQYF. The CDR3 coding sequence is TGTGTCAGCAATGAAACTTACGACCTCGGGCAGTATTTC.

In the case of this clonotype: The conserved closing phenylalanine or tryptophan is absent in this CDR3, likely reflecting a read error. J is TRBJ2-5 and V is TRBV11-2; a weak D match, TRBD2 (6 bases). Germline assignment: CDR1 SGHAT and CDR2 FQNNGV. Deletions cut 2 bases from V and 2 bases from J, with 18 bases between. This CDR3 comprises 17 residues. The chain's CDR3 is CASSLCPGVVAQETQYL. DNA of the CDR3: TGTGCCAGCAGCTTATGCCCGGGGGTAGTGGCACAAGAGACCCAGTACCTC.

Regarding this clonotype: This likely comes from a read error, as the CDR3 has no conserved phenylalanine or tryptophan at its end. The gene calls are TRBV29-1 and TRBJ2-7; 9 bases line up with TRBD1. This CDR3 has 12 amino acids. Trimming took 4 bases from V and 7 from J; bases not matched to a gene: 5. CDR1 is SQVTM, CDR2 ANQGSEA, per germline. The CDR3: CSVGQGTGEQYL. DNA for the CDR3: TGCAGCGTTGGACAGGGGACAGGGGAGCAGTACTTA.

As for this clonotype: A read error may be the cause here, since a much bigger clone is one base away. CDR3 in amino acids: CASGLTGDEQFF. The CDR3 region has the DNA TGTGCCAGCGGACTTACGGGCGATGAGCAGTTCTTC. The rearrangement joins TRBV28 to TRBJ2-1, with D possibly being TRBD2 (5 bases). CDR3 length equals 12 residues. Germline CDR1 is MDHEN and CDR2 is SYDVKM. With 8 bases removed from V and 8 bases from J, the gap between germline ends came to 13 bases.

This clonotype appeared many times. This chain connects TRBV12-3 or TRBV12-4 to TRBJ2-1; TRBD2 agrees at 13 bases. The CDR3 spans 14 residues. V was pared by 7 bases and J by 8 bases, with 5 bases of the junction left unmatched. The CDR3 here is CASTRTSGGDEQFF. The CDR3, as DNA: TGTGCCAGCACCCGGACTAGCGGGGGCGATGAGCAGTTCTTC.

A note on this clonotype: At one of its ends the junction is not consistent with the germline gene, which may arise from a read error. V gene TRBV4-3 combines with J gene TRBJ2-7; D remains ambiguous. Germline V gene data show CDR1 as LGHNA and CDR2 as YSLEER. The CDR3 totals 14 residues. The CDR3 nucleotides read TGCGCCAACAGCCAAGGTCAGGTCTTCTACGAGCAGTACTTC. The encoded protein is CANSQGQVFYEQYF.

A word on this clonotype: It is unclear where the CDR3 begins or ends on the DNA, so no DNA is shown, and the CDR3 is as TCRdb lists it. The genes are TRBV29-1 and TRBJ2-3; the table calls TRBD1, which could not be checked here. The CDR3 adds up to 14 amino acids, both ends counted. The germline V gene has CDR1 SQVTM and CDR2 ANQGSEA. This chain's CDR3 is CSVGEGTSTDTQYF.

This clonotype was detected many times. The chain joins TRBV6-2 or TRBV6-3 to TRBJ2-1, with 11 nucleotides matching TRBD2. This CDR3 has 15 residues. Unmatched junction bases numbered 7, after V lost 6 bases and J lost 6 bases. CDR1 is MNHEY, CDR2 SVGEGT, per germline. Written as DNA, the CDR3 is TGTGCCAGCAGCCCACTAGCGGGAGCTTTCAATGAGCAGTTCTTC. Protein: CASSPLAGAFNEQFF.

This clonotype was seen repeatedly, ten times or more. The chain carries TRBV12-3 or TRBV12-4 and TRBJ2-7; 9 nucleotides line up with TRBD2. V was pared by 5 bases and J by 5 bases, with 13 bases of the junction left unmatched. The CDR3 covers 16 residues. Here the CDR3 reads CASSTPGGSGRNEQYF. DNA for the CDR3: TGTGCCAGCAGTACCCCCGGAGGGAGCGGGAGGAACGAGCAGTACTTC.

The CDR3 loop is CATNQDQEREQYF. The DNA for the CDR3 is TGTGCCACCAACCAAGATCAGGAACGGGAGCAGTACTTC. The chain recombines TRBV14 with TRBJ2-7; D remains ambiguous. CDR3 length equals 13 residues. The V gene's germline CDR1 is SGHDN and CDR2 FVKESK. Deletions cut 10 bases from V and 7 bases from J, with 20 bases between.

As concerns this clonotype: A much larger clone lies a single base off, so this may be a read error. V usage is TRBV29-1 and J usage is TRBJ2-5; D is perhaps TRBD2 (6 bases). The V gene's germline CDR1 is SQVTM and CDR2 ANQGSEA. The CDR3 consists of 14 residues. The chain's CDR3 is CGVATRGGQETQYF. The CDR3 DNA sequence: TGCGGCGTTGCGACTAGGGGTGGCCAAGAGACCCAGTACTTC.

Regarding this clonotype: Germline and junction disagree at one end, which may indicate a read error. V is TRBV29-1 and J is TRBJ2-1; TRBD2 matches 8 bases. The CDR3 is made up of 14 amino acids. Germline V gene lookup returns CDR1 SQVTM and CDR2 ANQGSEA. CDR3: CNHRTSGDYSEQFF. The CDR3 nucleotides read TGCAATCACCGTACTAGCGGAGACTACAGTGAGCAGTTCTTC.

As for this clonotype: It is likely a read error, because the conserved phenylalanine at the end of the CDR3 is missing. V and J are TRBV29-1 and TRBJ2-2; D not certain. Trimming removed 7 bases at V and 4 bases at J, with 16 bases between. CDR3 length equals 14 residues. The germline V gene encodes CDR1 SQVTM and CDR2 ANQGSEA. The DNA of the CDR3 is TGCAGCGGTGCGACCGGCAGTGGCACCGGGGAGCTGTTTATT. This translates into CSGATGSGTGELFI.

This clonotype was seen more than once but under ten times. The rearrangement joins TRBV7-3 to TRBJ1-3; D not resolved. The germline V and J ends were trimmed by 2 bases and 0 bases, with 5 bases remaining between them. The CDR3 runs 14 residues. Germline V gives CDR1 SGHTA, CDR2 FQGTGA. CDR3 DNA: TGTGCCAGCAGCTTAGGGAGCTCTGGAAACACCATATATTTT. Amino acids: CASSLGSSGNTIYF.